This T cell receptor (beta chain) is drawn from a study of cytomegalovirus exposure and HLA in healthy donors. Overall study results and limits: Reports state that TCR beta sequences accurately predicted most subjects' HLA-A and HLA-B alleles. About 90% or about 30% of the time was how often most TCR beta V segments were productive, according to an earlier analysis.

13 Jbeta primers and 60 Vbeta primers were used for the PCR. TCRdb's table, derived via immunoSEQ multiplex PCR, lists solely in-frame clones and lacks some. Here the sample spans approximately 190,000 clones, 87% being singletons. This clone was seen a single time. Its antigen is not known. The CDR3 covers 14 residues. Germline assignment: CDR1 GTSNPN and CDR2 SVGIG (reference sequence). Trimming stripped 5 bases from V and 0 bases from J, with 10 bases between. This clonotype was sampled from a boy aged 2 to 10 in good health and CMV-seronegative. V usage is TRBV30 and J usage is TRBJ2-2; tentatively, D is TRBD1 (6 bases). Sample: PBMCs. The CDR3 reads CAWGRQANTGELFF. Written as DNA, the CDR3 is TGTGCCTGGGGGCGACAGGCGAACACCGGGGAGCTGTTTTTT.